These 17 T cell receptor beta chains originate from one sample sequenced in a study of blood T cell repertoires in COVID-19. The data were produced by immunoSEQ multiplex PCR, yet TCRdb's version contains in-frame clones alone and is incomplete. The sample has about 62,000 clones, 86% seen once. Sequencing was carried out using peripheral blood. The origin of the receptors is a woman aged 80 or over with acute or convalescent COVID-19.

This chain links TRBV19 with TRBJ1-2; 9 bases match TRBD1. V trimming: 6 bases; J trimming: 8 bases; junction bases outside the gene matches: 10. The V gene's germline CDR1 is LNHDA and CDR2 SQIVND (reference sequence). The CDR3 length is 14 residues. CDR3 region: CASSPGQGSEGYTF. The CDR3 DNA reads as TGTGCCAGTAGCCCGGGACAGGGATCTGAGGGCTACACCTTC.

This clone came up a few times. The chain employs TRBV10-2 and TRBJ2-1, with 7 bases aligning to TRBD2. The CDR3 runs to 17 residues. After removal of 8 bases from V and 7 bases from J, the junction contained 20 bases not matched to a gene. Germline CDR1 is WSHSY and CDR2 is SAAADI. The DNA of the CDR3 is TGCGCCAGCTCGTCCGCGGGAGCCGGATGGTTGGATAATGAGCAGTTCTTC. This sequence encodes CASSSAGAGWLDNEQFF.

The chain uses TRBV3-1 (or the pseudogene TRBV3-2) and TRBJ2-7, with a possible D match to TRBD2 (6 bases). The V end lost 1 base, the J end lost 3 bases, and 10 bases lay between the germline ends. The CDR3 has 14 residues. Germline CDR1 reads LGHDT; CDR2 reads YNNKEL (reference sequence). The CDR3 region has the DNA TGTGCCAGCAGCCAAGCCACGGGGGTCTACGAGCAGTACTTC. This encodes CASSQATGVYEQYF.

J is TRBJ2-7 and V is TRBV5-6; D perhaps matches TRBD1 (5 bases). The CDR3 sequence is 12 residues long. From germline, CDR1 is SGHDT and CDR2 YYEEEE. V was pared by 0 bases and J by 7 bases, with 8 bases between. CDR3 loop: CASSLGDSEQYF. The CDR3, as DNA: TGTGCCAGCAGCTTGGGCGACAGTGAGCAGTACTTC.

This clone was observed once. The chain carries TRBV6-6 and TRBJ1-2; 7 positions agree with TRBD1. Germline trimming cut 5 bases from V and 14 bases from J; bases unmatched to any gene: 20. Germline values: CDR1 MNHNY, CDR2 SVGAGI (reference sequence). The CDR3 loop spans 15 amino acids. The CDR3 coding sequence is TGTGCCAGCAGTCAACAAACCGCGCTCACAGGGGCGTATACCTTC. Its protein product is CASSQQTALTGAYTF.

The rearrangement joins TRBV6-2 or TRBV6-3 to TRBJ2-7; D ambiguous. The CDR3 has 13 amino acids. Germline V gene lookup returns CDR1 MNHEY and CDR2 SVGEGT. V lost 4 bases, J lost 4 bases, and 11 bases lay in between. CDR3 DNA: TGTGCCAGCAGTTTGGGCTATCCTTACGAGCAGTACTTC. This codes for CASSLGYPYEQYF.

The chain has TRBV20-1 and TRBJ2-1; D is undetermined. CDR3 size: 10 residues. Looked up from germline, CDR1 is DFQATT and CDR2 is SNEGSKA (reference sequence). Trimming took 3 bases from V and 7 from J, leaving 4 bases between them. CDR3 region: CSASQNEQFF. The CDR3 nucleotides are TGCAGTGCTAGTCAGAATGAGCAGTTCTTC.

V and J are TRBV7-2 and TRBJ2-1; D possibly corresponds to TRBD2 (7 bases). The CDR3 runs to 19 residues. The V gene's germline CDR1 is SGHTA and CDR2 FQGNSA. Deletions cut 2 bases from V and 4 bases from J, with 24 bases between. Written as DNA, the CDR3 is TGTGCCAGCAGCTTACTCCCCCGTCGTGGGACTACAGGGTACAATGAGCAGTTCTTC. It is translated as CASSLLPRRGTTGYNEQFF. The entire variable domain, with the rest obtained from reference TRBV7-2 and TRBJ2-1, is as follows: GAGVSQSPSNKVTEKGKDVELRCDPISGHTALYWYRQSLGQGLEFLIYFQGNSAPDKSGLPSDRFSAERTGGSVSTLTIQRTQQEDSAVYLCASSLLPRRGTTGYNEQFFGPGTRLTVL.

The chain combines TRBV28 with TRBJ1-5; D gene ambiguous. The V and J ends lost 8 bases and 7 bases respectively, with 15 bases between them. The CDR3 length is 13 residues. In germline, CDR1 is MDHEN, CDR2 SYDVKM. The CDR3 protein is CASHTPSGQPQHF. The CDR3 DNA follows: TGTGCCAGCCATACACCTTCGGGGCAGCCCCAGCATTTT.

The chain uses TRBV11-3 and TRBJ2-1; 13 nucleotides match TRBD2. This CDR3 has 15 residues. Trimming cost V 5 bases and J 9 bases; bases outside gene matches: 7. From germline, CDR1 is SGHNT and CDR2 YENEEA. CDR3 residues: CASSGTSGRVVEQFF. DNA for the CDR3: TGTGCCAGCAGCGGCACTAGCGGGAGGGTAGTTGAGCAGTTCTTC.

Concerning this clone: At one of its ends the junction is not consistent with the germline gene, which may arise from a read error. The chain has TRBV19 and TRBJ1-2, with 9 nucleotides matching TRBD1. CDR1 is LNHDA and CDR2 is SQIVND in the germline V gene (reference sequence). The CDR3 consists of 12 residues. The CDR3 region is CASSRGDRVISF. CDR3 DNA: TGTGCCAGTAGTAGGGGGGACAGGGTCATCTCCTTC.

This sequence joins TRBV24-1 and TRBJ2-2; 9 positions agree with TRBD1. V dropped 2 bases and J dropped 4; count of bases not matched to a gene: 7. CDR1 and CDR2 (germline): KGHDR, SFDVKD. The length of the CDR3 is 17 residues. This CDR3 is CATSDWGQGYGTGELFF. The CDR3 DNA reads TGTGCCACCAGTGATTGGGGACAGGGATACGGCACCGGGGAGCTGTTTTTT.

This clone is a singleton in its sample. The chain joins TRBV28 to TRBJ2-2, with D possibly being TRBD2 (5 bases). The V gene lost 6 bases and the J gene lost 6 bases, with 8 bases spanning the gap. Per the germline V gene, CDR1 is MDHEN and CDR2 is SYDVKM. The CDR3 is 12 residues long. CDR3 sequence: CASSWRAGELFF. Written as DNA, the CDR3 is TGTGCCAGCAGCTGGCGGGCCGGGGAGCTGTTTTTT. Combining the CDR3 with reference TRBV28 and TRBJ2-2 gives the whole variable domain DVKVTQSSRYLVKRTGEKVFLECVQDMDHENMFWYRQDPGLGLRLIYFSYDVKMKEKGDIPEGYSVSREKKERFSLILESASTNQTSMYLCASSWRAGELFFGEGSRLTVL.

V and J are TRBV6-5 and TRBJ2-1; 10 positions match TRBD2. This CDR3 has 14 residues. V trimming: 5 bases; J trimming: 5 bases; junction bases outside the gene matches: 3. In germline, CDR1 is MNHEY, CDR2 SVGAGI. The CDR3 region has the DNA TGTGCCAGCAGTACTAGCGGGGATGACAATGAGCAGTTCTTC. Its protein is CASSTSGDDNEQFF.

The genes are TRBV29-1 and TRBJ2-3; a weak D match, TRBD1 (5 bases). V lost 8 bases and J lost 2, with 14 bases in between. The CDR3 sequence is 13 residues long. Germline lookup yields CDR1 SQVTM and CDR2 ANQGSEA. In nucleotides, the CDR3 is TGCAGCCTACCAGGGTCGGACACAGATACGCAGTATTTT. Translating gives CSLPGSDTDTQYF.

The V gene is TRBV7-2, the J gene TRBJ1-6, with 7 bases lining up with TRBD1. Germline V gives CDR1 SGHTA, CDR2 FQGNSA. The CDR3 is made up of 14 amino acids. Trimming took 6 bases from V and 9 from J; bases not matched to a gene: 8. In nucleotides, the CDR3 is TGTGCCAGCAGTTTTGGGACAGTAGGTTCACCCCTCCACTTT. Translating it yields CASSFGTVGSPLHF.

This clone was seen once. The chain's CDR3 is CASSLERRDRGFQPQHF. The CDR3 DNA reads TGCGCCAGCAGTTTGGAGCGCCGGGACAGGGGTTTTCAGCCCCAGCATTTT. The V call is TRBV23-1, the J call TRBJ1-5, with 10 bases matching TRBD1. TRBV23-1 counts as an open reading frame of uncertain function. V was pared by 5 bases and J by 6 bases, with 13 bases of the junction left unmatched. CDR3 length: 17 amino acids.